A single T cell receptor beta chain is shown here with its context. Its antigen is not identified. This specimen belongs to a study of T cell responses to AZD1222 COVID-19 vaccine. For the study at large: Investigators merged groups given second doses at roughly 4 or roughly 12 weeks. Notes on the study in general: Of the AZD1222 recipients, only five to seven were seropositive at baseline.

V was trimmed by 0 bases and J by 4 bases, leaving 12 bases between them. Germline loops: CDR1 LGHNA, CDR2 YSLEER. CDR3 length: 15 amino acids. Libraries were prepared by immunoSEQ multiplex PCR; TCRdb keeps only in-frame clonotypes and omits some of them. This sample carries some 170,000 clones, 85% to 90% of them seen once, and the ten largest clones take approximately 1.6%. This sample comprised peripheral blood, obtained on day 0 of AZD1222 vaccination. The chain has TRBV4-3 and TRBJ2-5; perhaps D is TRBD1 or TRBD2 (5 bases each). The receptor was derived from an adult in good health. CDR3 amino acids: CASSQDSDSAETQYF. The DNA of the CDR3 is TGCGCCAGCAGCCAAGATAGCGACAGTGCAGAGACCCAGTACTTC.